This T cell receptor (beta chain) originates from a study of control samples from healthy donors and cancer patients. This table comes from immunoSEQ multiplex PCR, and its TCRdb copy is limited to in-frame clones, with some not included. The table has 100,000 to 150,000 clones, roughly 90% seen once. V shed 6 bases, J shed 3 bases, and the junction held 4 bases outside the gene matches. This CDR3 contains 13 residues. Germline CDR1 reads MNHEY; CDR2 reads SVGAGI. The sequenced sample consisted of blood. This chain joins TRBV6-5 and TRBJ1-2, with 7 positions matching TRBD1. The TCR comes from a young man in good health. The CDR3 protein is CASRTTGYYGYTF. CDR3 DNA: TGTGCCAGCAGGACGACAGGGTACTATGGCTACACCTTC.